This T cell receptor (beta chain) is drawn from a study of blood T cells in healthy people across ages. PCR was performed a second time for roughly 7 to 11 cycles using a sample-barcoded 5' primer and a J-beta primer mix. In TCRdb, the 5' RACE reads were re-called with MiXCR into one record per CDR3 protein. The table records about 1.7 million distinct CDR3 sequences, 28% of them present only once. V lost 2 bases to trimming and J lost 7 bases, with 11 bases between them. The CDR3 covers 13 residues. Germline-derived CDR1 and CDR2 are SNHLY and FYNNEI. The receptor was isolated from a woman aged 30 to 39 in good health. What was sequenced was blood. The J gene is TRBJ1-2, the V gene TRBV2; D is uncertain. CDR3 sequence (DNA): TGTGCCAGCAGTGAATACGGCAGCGGTGGCTACACCTTC. Encoded protein: CASSEYGSGGYTF.